The 8 T cell receptor beta chains below come from one sample, sequenced in a study of T cell repertoires in cytomegalovirus infection. MiXCR, applied by TCRdb to the reads, yields one record per CDR3 protein. The sample gives 650,000 to 900,000 distinct CDR3 sequences, roughly 29% of which show up once; roughly 14% is in the top ten. The antigens for these receptors are not known. Specimen: cultured CD8+ T cells from PBMCs, collected from culture after CMV antigen stimulation. These receptors all stem from a human donor in good health (CMV status not recorded). Some clones in this sample may be carry-over from other donors' samples.

This clonotype was picked up a small number of times. The chain is built from TRBV4-3 and TRBJ1-2, with a weak D call TRBD1 (5 bases). The ends were cut back, 4 bases at V and 1 base at J, with 19 bases in the middle. The CDR3 runs to 17 residues. Germline V lookup: CDR1 LGHNA, CDR2 YSLEER. CDR3 DNA: TGCGCCAGCAGCCCAACACGGGGACCCAGATATAACTATGGCTACACCTTC. This encodes CASSPTRGPRYNYGYTF.

The V call is TRBV7-6, the J call TRBJ2-3; 8 nucleotides match TRBD2. Trimming at V came to 4 bases and at J to 5 bases, leaving 8 bases not matched to a gene. This CDR3 has 15 residues. Germline lookup yields CDR1 SGHVS and CDR2 FNYEAQ. Here the CDR3 DNA reads TGTGCCAGCAGCTCCTTCGGGGGGGGCCTAGATACGCAGTATTTT. This translates into CASSSFGGGLDTQYF.

CDR3 DNA sequence: TGTGCCATCTTGCGCGGGACAGGGCTCGGGGCAGATACGCAGTATTTT. Its translation: CAILRGTGLGADTQYF. J is TRBJ2-3 and V is TRBV10-3; 9 bases map to TRBD1. This CDR3 comprises 16 residues. In germline, CDR1 is ENHRY, CDR2 SYGVKD. V shed 8 bases and J 4 bases; nucleotides not matched to a gene: 13.

This rearrangement joins TRBV20-1 to TRBJ2-3; TRBD2 matches 10 bases. Trimming cost V 3 bases and J 4 bases; bases outside gene matches: 10. CDR3 length equals 16 residues. CDR1 is DFQATT, CDR2 SNEGSKA, per germline (reference sequence). This chain's CDR3 is CSARGGASGGPDTQYF. The DNA for the CDR3 is TGCAGTGCTAGGGGGGGTGCTAGCGGGGGCCCAGATACGCAGTATTTT.

This chain connects TRBV2 to TRBJ1-1; 7 positions match TRBD1. CDR1 SNHLY and CDR2 FYNNEI come from the germline V gene. Trimming took 6 bases from V and 5 from J; bases not matched to a gene: 15. This CDR3 has 16 amino acids. CDR3 in amino acids: CASRLTGTDPNTEAFF. Written as DNA, the CDR3 is TGTGCCAGCAGACTTACCGGGACAGACCCAAATACTGAAGCTTTCTTT.

J is TRBJ1-1 and V is TRBV6-5; 7 nucleotides match TRBD1. The CDR3 is made up of 16 amino acids. The J segment lost 0 bases and the V segment lost 5 bases, leaving 9 bases of the junction unmatched. In germline, CDR1 is MNHEY, CDR2 SVGAGI. The CDR3 region has the DNA TGTGCCAGCAGTCGGTACTGGGACAGCCTGAACACTGAAGCTTTCTTT. It is translated as CASSRYWDSLNTEAFF.

In this sample, this clonotype turned up once. The chain has TRBV27 and TRBJ2-3; 10 bases map to TRBD2. Trimming at V came to 0 bases and at J to 5 bases, leaving 5 bases not matched to a gene. Germline CDR1 MNHEY, CDR2 SMNVEV (reference sequence). CDR3 size: 16 residues. The CDR3 nucleotides read TGTGCCAGCAGTTTATCAAGCGGGGGGGCCGGAGATACGCAGTATTTT. Amino acids: CASSLSSGGAGDTQYF.

V is TRBV6-6 and J is TRBJ2-1; 8 nucleotides line up with TRBD1. The junction had 16 bases not matched to a gene; V was cut back by 7 bases and J by 8 bases. The germline V gene has CDR1 MNHNY and CDR2 SVGAGI (reference sequence). This CDR3 has 16 amino acids. The CDR3 DNA reads as TGTGCCAGCACCCCACCTTCGGACAGGGTATTCCATGAGCAGTTCTTC. It encodes CASTPPSDRVFHEQFF.